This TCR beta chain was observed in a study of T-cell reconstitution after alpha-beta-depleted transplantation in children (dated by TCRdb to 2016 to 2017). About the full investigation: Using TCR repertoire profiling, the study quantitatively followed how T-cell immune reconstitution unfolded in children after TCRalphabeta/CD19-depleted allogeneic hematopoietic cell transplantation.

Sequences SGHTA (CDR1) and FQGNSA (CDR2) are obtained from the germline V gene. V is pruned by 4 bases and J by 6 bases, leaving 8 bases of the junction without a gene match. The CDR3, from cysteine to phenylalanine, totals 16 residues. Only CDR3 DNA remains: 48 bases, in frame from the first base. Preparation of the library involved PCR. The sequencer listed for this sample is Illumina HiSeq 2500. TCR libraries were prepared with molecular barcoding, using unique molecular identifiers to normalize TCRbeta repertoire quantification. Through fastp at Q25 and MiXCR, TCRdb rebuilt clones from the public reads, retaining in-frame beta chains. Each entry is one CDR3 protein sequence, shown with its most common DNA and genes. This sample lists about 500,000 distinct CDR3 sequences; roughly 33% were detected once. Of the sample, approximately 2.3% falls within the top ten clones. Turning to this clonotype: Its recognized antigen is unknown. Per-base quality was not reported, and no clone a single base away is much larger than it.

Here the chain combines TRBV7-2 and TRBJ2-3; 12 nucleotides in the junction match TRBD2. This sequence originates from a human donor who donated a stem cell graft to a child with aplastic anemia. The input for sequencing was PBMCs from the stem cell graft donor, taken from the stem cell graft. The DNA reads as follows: TGTGCCAGCAGCTCCGGACTAGCGGGATGGGGGGATACGCAGTATTTT. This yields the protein CASSSGLAGWGDTQYF. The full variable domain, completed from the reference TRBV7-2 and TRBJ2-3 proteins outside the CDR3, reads GAGVSQSPSNKVTEKGKDVELRCDPISGHTALYWYRQSLGQGLEFLIYFQGNSAPDKSGLPSDRFSAERTGGSVSTLTIQRTQQEDSAVYLCASSSGLAGWGDTQYFGPGTRLTVL.